This record concerns one T cell receptor beta chain sequence. What it binds is not known. This sample was included in a study of vaccination effects on CD4 cells after COVID-19. Study outcomes and limitations: Following vaccination, convalescents' spike-reactive clones were mostly new ones induced by the vaccine.

Libraries were prepared by immunoSEQ multiplex PCR; TCRdb keeps only in-frame clonotypes and omits some of them. Here the sample spans about 25,000 clones, more than 70% being singletons. The V gene end was trimmed by 8 bases and the J gene end by 0 bases; junction bases not matched to a gene: 3. Germline values: CDR1 SNHLY, CDR2 FYNNEI. This CDR3 spans 14 amino acids. Sequencing followed a ViraFEST assay step that expanded antigen-specific CD4+ T cells with viral peptide pools. Upon completion of about ten days in culture, CD4+ T cells were isolated. The person had PCR-confirmed SARS-CoV-2 infection between March and December 2020.

Sequencing was performed on CD4+ T cells from PBMCs cultured with SARS-CoV-2 spike peptides, taken before COVID-19 vaccination. This TCR was recovered from a human donor who had a prior SARS-CoV-2 infection. This chain links TRBV2 with TRBJ1-1; TRBD1 agrees at 10 bases. DNA of the CDR3: TGTGCCAGCGACAGGGGGCGGATGAACACTGAAGCTTTCTTT. Amino acids: CASDRGRMNTEAFF.